The present T cell receptor (beta chain) was sequenced within a study of CD8 T cells in Susac syndrome (dated by TCRdb to the late 2010s). Regarding the complete study: Whether CD8+ T cell activation and differentiation in Susac syndrome was antigen driven was tested using repertoire sequencing. The clonality of the CD8+ T cell repertoire was compared across approximately 11 healthy donors, about 14 Susac syndrome patients and under 18 multiple sclerosis patients.

High-throughput TCR beta sequencing profiled peripheral blood CD8+ and CD4+ T cells from healthy donors, Susac syndrome patients and multiple sclerosis patients. Treatment-naive patients with stable or active relapsing-remitting disease fulfilling revised McDonald criteria were used as multiple sclerosis controls. Bulk CD8+ and CD4+ T cells were purified by magnetic negative isolation, whereas CD8+ TEMRA cells were enriched by FACS. Blood was drawn into EDTA tubes, processed within 24 hours, and PBMCs were isolated by density gradient centrifugation. PBMCs intended for TCR sequencing were cryopreserved in liquid nitrogen and were subsequently thawed in a 37 degrees C water bath. Purity of sorted or isolated CD4+, CD8+ and CD8+ TEMRA cells was at least 90%. The CDR3 runs 13 amino acids, cysteine and phenylalanine included. Solely the CDR3 DNA is kept, with 39 bases framed from the first base. At the junction V is shortened by 1 base and J by 3 bases, with 6 bases in between. The germline V gene (reference sequence) sets CDR1 to LNHDA and CDR2 to SQIVND.

What the work shows at the level of the full study, not this receptor alone: The number of individuals in the TCR sequencing and HLA analysis was acknowledged as relatively small.

RNA was extracted using the RNeasy kit, and roughly 0.5 to 1 microgram was reverse transcribed with random hexamers. TCR beta CDR3 regions were amplified with the immunoSEQ multiplex PCR assay covering 54 Vbeta and 13 Jbeta segments. To correct PCR amplification bias, a synthetic template baseline was used for both primer optimization and computational correction. Processing in the source paper ran as follows. Reads were annotated to V, D and J genes according to IMGT and were analyzed with immunoSEQ Analyzer, with only productive sequences retained. Clonality was computed as one minus Shannon entropy normalized by log2 of the number of productive unique sequences. For each patient and control, public and private clones were evaluated among the 100 most prevalent clones. Clones were defined as Susac-specific when absent from the healthy and MS cohorts, from about 1,100 published viral clones and from other ImmuneACCESS disease sequences. The public sequencing data were trimmed at Q25 with fastp and processed into clonotypes with MiXCR by TCRdb, which kept only in-frame beta chains. Every entry covers one CDR3 protein and lists the most common genes and DNA from its rows. TCRdb assigned the V and J calls; the authors' analysis was not used. In all, the sample holds around 300,000 distinct CDR3 sequences, and approximately 85% of those were seen once. The top ten clonotypes cover around 0.2% of the sample.

Worth noting for this clonotype: Its antigen target is currently unknown. Base-call qualities are not available, and no considerably larger clone is one nucleotide away.

The receptor was derived from a human donor with multiple sclerosis. The V gene is TRBV19 and the J gene is TRBJ1-1; the D segment cannot be called with confidence. The sequencing sample was made of CD8+ T cells from PBMCs. The CDR3 protein is CASSIVDHTEAFF. The nucleotide sequence reads as follows: TGTGCCAGTAGTATAGTGGATCACACTGAAGCTTTCTTT.